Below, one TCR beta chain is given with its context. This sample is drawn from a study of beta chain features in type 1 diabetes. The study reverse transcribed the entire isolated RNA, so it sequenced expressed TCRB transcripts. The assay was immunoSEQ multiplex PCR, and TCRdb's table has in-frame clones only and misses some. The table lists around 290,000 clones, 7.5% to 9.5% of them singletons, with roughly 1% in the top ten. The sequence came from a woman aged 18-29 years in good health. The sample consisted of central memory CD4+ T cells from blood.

The CDR3 DNA sequence: TGTGCCAGCAGCTTGGTTAGCGGGGACGAGACCCAGTACTTC. Its protein product is CASSLVSGDETQYF. This chain links TRBV5-8 with TRBJ2-5; 8 bases align to TRBD2. The germline V gene has CDR1 SGHTS and CDR2 YDEGEE. The CDR3 spans 14 residues. V was pared by 0 bases and J by 5 bases, with 3 bases of the junction left unmatched.